This TCR beta chain was sequenced in a study of T-cell reconstitution after alpha-beta-depleted transplantation in children. For this clonotype: The target antigen is unknown.

Overall study results and limits: Several hundred expanded graft clones reportedly supplied alpha-beta T cells about two months after transplant.

Unique molecular identifiers were built into the TCRbeta library. TCRdb called the PCR reads again in MiXCR, with one record for every CDR3 protein. The top ten hold approximately 5% of the sample, which has some 840,000 distinct CDR3 sequences, approximately 15% seen once. The CDR3 has 13 residues. The V end lost 0 bases, the J end lost 7 bases, and 7 bases lay between the germline ends. The germline V gene encodes CDR1 MNHEY and CDR2 SVGEGT. The starting material was PBMCs, mostly from graft donor cells, obtained 360 days after TCRalphabeta/CD19-depleted stem cell transplant. V gene TRBV6-2 or TRBV6-3 combines with J gene TRBJ1-5; D might be TRBD1 (5 bases). This TCR was sampled from a male patient aged 10 to 17 who had a stem cell transplant for acute lymphoblastic leukemia, so the T cells may come from the graft donor. The chain's CDR3 is CASSYSGEQPQHF. For the CDR3, the DNA is TGTGCCAGCAGTTACTCGGGGGAGCAGCCCCAGCATTTT.